The 22 T cell receptor beta chains listed next were all sequenced from one sample in a study of patients and donors after allogeneic stem cell transplantation. TCRdb processed the RT-PCR reads anew with MiXCR; each CDR3 protein has one entry. The sample shows fewer than 500,000 distinct CDR3 sequences, 16% of them seen only once. The specimen was blood, either unsorted or a sorted T cell fraction (not recorded which). Receptors were obtained from a human donor who was either an allogeneic HSCT recipient or a stem cell or donor lymphocyte infusion donor (not recorded which). It is not recorded whose cells these are; they may come from a transplant donor.

This clonotype was counted only a few times. The CDR3 DNA reads as TGTGCCAGCAGTTTACGGGGACTAGGTACCGGGGAGCTGTTTTTT. It is translated as CASSLRGLGTGELFF. The chain carries TRBV27 and TRBJ2-2, with TRBD2 identical over 8 bases. The CDR3 sequence is 15 residues long. V lost 2 bases to trimming and J lost 5 bases; unmatched junction nucleotides: 4. The germline V gene has CDR1 MNHEY and CDR2 SMNVEV (reference sequence).

This clonotype appeared many times. The chain carries TRBV30 and TRBJ2-1; D gene uncertain. The CDR3 is 14 residues long. CDR1 and CDR2 (germline): GTSNPN, SVGIG (reference sequence). Trimming removed 7 bases at V and 7 bases at J, with 20 bases between. The CDR3 DNA is TGTGCCTACACCGGGCTCCTACCCCCTAATGAGCAGTTCTTC. This translates into CAYTGLLPPNEQFF.

This clonotype was counted only a few times. This sequence joins TRBV25-1 and TRBJ2-2, with D perhaps TRBD2 (6 bases). This CDR3 contains 15 residues. Trimming pared 6 bases from V and 0 bases from J, leaving 11 bases between. Germline V gives CDR1 MGHDK, CDR2 SYGVNS. The CDR3 nucleotides are TGTGCCAGCAGATCCCCGGGGGCGAACACCGGGGAGCTGTTTTTT. Its translation is CASRSPGANTGELFF.

Many counts were recorded for this clonotype. V is TRBV2 and J is TRBJ2-1, with a possible D match to TRBD2 (6 bases). CDR1 and CDR2 (germline): SNHLY, FYNNEI. Trimming took off 4 bases at V and 5 bases at J, with 12 bases between the two ends. There are 14 residues in the CDR3. For the CDR3, the DNA is TGTGCCAGCAGTGGACTAGTGGGTCACAATGAGCAGTTCTTC. Translating gives CASSGLVGHNEQFF.

This clonotype was seen once. The chain combines TRBV11-3 with TRBJ2-1, with 7 bases that match TRBD2. Germline V lookup: CDR1 SGHNT, CDR2 YENEEA. V lost 4 bases to trimming and J lost 9 bases; unmatched junction nucleotides: 6. The CDR3 has 13 amino acids. The CDR3 sequence is CASSSREPSEQFF. The CDR3 DNA sequence: TGTGCCAGCAGCTCGCGGGAGCCTAGTGAGCAGTTCTTC.

The J gene is TRBJ2-7, the V gene TRBV7-8; D is perhaps TRBD2 (7 bases). V dropped 5 bases and J dropped 2 bases, with 19 bases sitting between them. Germline V gene lookup returns CDR1 SGHVS and CDR2 FQNEAQ. The CDR3 runs to 16 residues. CDR3 amino acids: CASSPRGGETTYEQYF. CDR3 bases: TGTGCCAGCAGCCCAAGGGGGGGGGAAACCACCTACGAGCAGTACTTC.

Points on this clonotype: A read error may account for a junction end that differs from germline. V gene TRBV14 combines with J gene TRBJ1-2, with 8 positions matching TRBD1. Germline V gene data show CDR1 as SGHDN and CDR2 as FVKESK. The CDR3 extends over 16 amino acids. The CDR3 loop is CGSSQDVRTGSYGYTF. CDR3 nucleotides: TGTGGCAGCAGCCAAGATGTACGGACAGGGAGCTATGGCTACACCTTC. Supplemented by reference TRBV14 and TRBJ1-2, the full variable domain reads EAGVTQFPSHSVIEKGQTVTLRCDPISGHDNLYWYRRVMGKEIKFLLHFVKESKQDESGMPNNRFLAERTGGTYSTLKVQPAELEDSGVYFCGSSQDVRTGSYGYTFGSGTRLTVV.

This clonotype was counted only a few times. V usage is TRBV7-2 and J usage is TRBJ1-1; the D is unclear. The length of the CDR3 is 14 residues. Germline V CDR1 and CDR2: SGHTA, FQGNSA. The V end was cut by 1 base, the J end by 2 bases, with 8 bases between. CDR3 region: CASSLGQINTEAFF. The DNA of the CDR3 is TGTGCCAGCAGCTTAGGCCAGATTAACACTGAAGCTTTCTTT.

This clonotype was picked up a small number of times. V and J are TRBV30 and TRBJ1-1; D uncertain. This CDR3 spans 13 amino acids. Trimming stripped 1 base from V and 4 bases from J, with 10 bases between. Germline V lookup: CDR1 GTSNPN, CDR2 SVGIG (reference sequence). As DNA, the CDR3 is TGTGCCTGGAGTGGGGCGTCGGGCACTGAAGCTTTCTTT. Protein sequence: CAWSGASGTEAFF. The whole variable domain, filled in from reference TRBV30 and TRBJ1-1, reads SQTIHQWPATLVQPVGSPLSLECTVEGTSNPNLYWYRQAAGRGLQLLFYSVGIGQISSEVPQNLSASRPQDRQFILSSKKLLLSDSGFYLCAWSGASGTEAFFGQGTRLTVV.

V is TRBV10-3 and J is TRBJ2-2; D uncertain. V lost 0 bases and J 4 bases, leaving 6 bases between the germline ends. The CDR3 has 14 amino acids. Germline V gene lookup returns CDR1 ENHRY and CDR2 SYGVKD. The CDR3 region has the DNA TGTGCCATCAGTGAGTCGGCAGCCACCGGGGAGCTGTTTTTT. This translates into CAISESAATGELFF.

This clonotype was observed a handful of times. This sequence joins TRBV29-1 and TRBJ1-2, with D uncertain. The CDR3 covers 11 residues. V lost 5 bases and J lost 2, with 6 bases in between. Germline CDR1 and CDR2: SQVTM and ANQGSEA. Here the CDR3 reads CSVSGNYGYTF. In DNA form, the CDR3 reads TGCAGCGTTAGCGGCAACTATGGCTACACCTTC.

The rearrangement uses TRBV19 and TRBJ1-2; maybe TRBD1 (6 bases). CDR1 and CDR2 (germline): LNHDA, SQIVND (reference sequence). Trimming stripped 0 bases from V and 7 bases from J, with 15 bases between. This CDR3 has 15 amino acids. DNA of the CDR3: TGTGCCAGTAGTATAGATCCACAGGGTGCAGGTGGCTACACCTTC. Residues: CASSIDPQGAGGYTF.

Many counts were recorded for this clonotype. V gene TRBV10-3 combines with J gene TRBJ2-3; 9 bases match TRBD2. This CDR3 contains 12 residues. In germline, CDR1 is ENHRY, CDR2 SYGVKD. Trimming removed 11 bases from V and 3 bases from J; junction bases left unmatched: 3. Here the CDR3 reads CAVGLATDTQYF. The CDR3 nucleotides are TGTGCCGTAGGACTAGCGACAGATACGCAGTATTTT.

In its sample, this clonotype was seen a few times. The chain carries TRBV7-9 and TRBJ2-1; 12 bases match TRBD2. Unmatched junction bases numbered 9, after V lost 5 bases and J lost 7 bases. CDR1 SEHNR and CDR2 FQNEAQ come from the germline V gene (reference sequence). The CDR3 loop spans 16 amino acids. In DNA, the CDR3 is TGTGCCAGCAGCCCCCGACTAGCGGGAGTGGTAAATGAGCAGTTCTTC. This codes for CASSPRLAGVVNEQFF.

This clonotype was recorded a few times. The chain combines TRBV10-3 with TRBJ2-3; no firm D call. This CDR3 has 14 residues. Germline CDR1 is ENHRY and CDR2 is SYGVKD. V was cut by 5 bases and J by 0 bases, with 9 bases left in between. CDR3 protein: CAISQALSTDTQYF. The CDR3 region has the DNA TGTGCCATCAGTCAGGCATTGAGCACAGATACGCAGTATTTT.

This clonotype was seen more than once but under ten times. This sequence joins TRBV12-3 or TRBV12-4 and TRBJ1-2; 8 bases agree with TRBD1. Trimming cost V 5 bases and J 7 bases; bases outside gene matches: 12. The CDR3 is 15 residues long. CDR3 sequence: CASSLNRGILGGYTF. DNA for the CDR3: TGTGCCAGCAGTCTTAACAGGGGGATACTGGGTGGCTACACCTTC.

This clonotype showed up just a few times. The chain links TRBV19 to TRBJ1-5; D remains unclear. V was cut by 3 bases and J by 2 bases, with 17 bases left in between. The CDR3 is 17 residues long. Germline CDR1 LNHDA, CDR2 SQIVND (reference sequence). CDR3 in amino acids: CASSIDSEGGRNQPQHF. The CDR3 coding sequence is TGTGCCAGTAGTATCGATTCGGAAGGCGGGCGCAATCAGCCCCAGCATTTT.

This clonotype appeared a few times. The rearrangement uses TRBV6-2 or TRBV6-3 and TRBJ1-1; no firm D call. The V end was cut by 5 bases, the J end by 7 bases, with 17 bases between. The CDR3 spans 14 residues. The germline gives CDR1 MNHEY, CDR2 SVGEGT. This CDR3 is CASSPGRHWSEAFF. CDR3 coding DNA: TGTGCCAGCAGTCCTGGGAGACACTGGAGTGAAGCTTTCTTT.

This clonotype was detected ten times or more. This rearrangement joins TRBV7-2 to TRBJ2-1, with D possibly called TRBD1 or TRBD2 (5 bases each). This CDR3 spans 14 amino acids. The V end lost 5 bases, the J end lost 8 bases, and 16 bases lay between the germline ends. Germline V lookup: CDR1 SGHTA, CDR2 FQGNSA. CDR3: CASSLGTAWDEQFF. CDR3 nucleotides: TGTGCCAGCAGCCTCGGGACGGCTTGGGATGAGCAGTTCTTC.

The chain uses TRBV5-6 and TRBJ2-7; 7 bases match TRBD1. The V gene end was trimmed by 4 bases and the J gene end by 0 bases; junction bases not matched to a gene: 7. There are 15 residues in the CDR3. CDR1 and CDR2 from the germline V gene are SGHDT and YYEEEE. The CDR3 spells CASSAPGQNSYEQYF. CDR3 bases: TGTGCCAGCAGCGCCCCGGGACAGAACTCCTACGAGCAGTACTTC.

This clonotype came up a few times. The V call is TRBV7-9, the J call TRBJ2-5, with a tentative D call TRBD1 (6 bases). The V end lost 2 bases, the J end lost 5 bases, and 12 bases lay between the germline ends. The CDR3 runs to 14 residues. The V gene's germline CDR1 is SEHNR and CDR2 FQNEAQ (reference sequence). CDR3 in amino acids: CASSLRTAGETQYF. The CDR3 DNA reads TGTGCCAGCAGCTTACGGACAGCCGGGGAGACCCAGTACTTC.

The genes are TRBV20-1 and TRBJ1-1; D unclear. The V end was cut by 0 bases, the J end by 0 bases, with 8 bases between. Germline V gene data show CDR1 as DFQATT and CDR2 as SNEGSKA (reference sequence). The CDR3 is 14 amino acids. As DNA, the CDR3 is TGCAGTGCTAGAGATCCCTCGGTGAACACTGAAGCTTTCTTT. It yields the protein CSARDPSVNTEAFF.